What follows are 7 T cell receptor beta chains derived from one specimen sequenced in a study of blood T cell repertoires in COVID-19. Clones were sequenced by immunoSEQ multiplex PCR, and TCRdb holds only the in-frame ones, with some missing. This table has some 670,000 clones, 85% to 90% appearing once. Sequenced input: peripheral blood. The receptors originated from a woman under 30 with acute or convalescent COVID-19.

The chain uses TRBV30 and TRBJ2-1; 9 nucleotides agree with TRBD1. This CDR3 has 17 residues. Germline V gene sequence: CDR1 GTSNPN, CDR2 SVGIG (reference sequence). Trimming cost V 3 bases and J 10 bases; bases outside gene matches: 19. CDR3 sequence: CAWSLGGAGQGVHEQFF. Here the CDR3 DNA reads TGTGCCTGGAGCCTAGGGGGCGCGGGACAGGGAGTACACGAGCAGTTCTTC.

V is TRBV12-5 and J is TRBJ2-3; D is perhaps TRBD1 (6 bases). The CDR3 consists of 14 residues. Trimming cost V 4 bases and J 5 bases, with 13 bases left between them. CDR1 is LGHNT and CDR2 is FRNRAP in the germline V gene. The CDR3 region is CASGSPRGVDTQYF. DNA for the CDR3: TGTGCTAGTGGTTCCCCCAGGGGAGTAGATACGCAGTATTTT. The variable domain in full, completed from reference TRBV12-5 and TRBJ2-3, reads DARVTQTPRHKVTEMGQEVTMRCQPILGHNTVFWYRQTMMQGLELLAYFRNRAPLDDSGMPKDRFSAEMPDATLATLKIQPSEPRDSAVYFCASGSPRGVDTQYFGPGTRLTVL.

The rearrangement uses TRBV6-1 and TRBJ1-1; a possible D gene is TRBD1 (5 bases). This CDR3 has 12 amino acids. Trimming shortened V by 3 bases and J by 5 bases, and 7 bases separated the two germline ends. Germline CDR1 is MNHNS and CDR2 is SASEGT. CDR3 DNA sequence: TGTGCCAGCAGTGATCCAGGGACTGAAGCTTTCTTT. Translating gives CASSDPGTEAFF.

V usage is TRBV9 and J usage is TRBJ1-1; D possibly corresponds to TRBD1 (5 bases). This CDR3 spans 14 amino acids. Germline CDR1 reads SGDLS; CDR2 reads YYNGEE. Trimming removed 3 bases from V and 2 bases from J, with 11 bases in between. CDR3 loop: CASSASRVNTEAFF. The CDR3 coding sequence is TGTGCCAGCAGCGCGTCCAGGGTAAACACTGAAGCTTTCTTT.

The genes are TRBV18 and TRBJ1-2; D is perhaps TRBD1 (6 bases). The CDR3 runs 16 residues. Germline CDR1 and CDR2: KGHSH and LQKENI. V was shortened by 3 bases and J by 6 bases, with 20 bases between the two germline ends. The CDR3 nucleotides read TGTGCCAGCTCACCGGGTCCAGGGGTAGCCGTAGATGGCTACACCTTC. Protein sequence: CASSPGPGVAVDGYTF.

This clone was counted between two and nine times. This rearrangement joins TRBV6-5 to TRBJ2-3; 8 bases match TRBD1. Germline V gives CDR1 MNHEY, CDR2 SVGAGI. Unmatched junction bases numbered 10, after V lost 6 bases and J lost 5 bases. The CDR3 runs 15 residues. In DNA, the CDR3 is TGTGCCAGCAGCGACACGCAGGGGGCCGTAGATACGCAGTATTTT. It is translated as CASSDTQGAVDTQYF.

The rearrangement links TRBV6-5 to TRBJ1-6; the D gene is possibly TRBD1 (6 bases). Germline V lookup: CDR1 MNHEY, CDR2 SVGAGI. The ends were cut back, 5 bases at V and 9 bases at J, with 17 bases in the middle. The CDR3 extends over 15 amino acids. Written as DNA, the CDR3 is TGTGCCAGCAGTAATCGACAGGCATTAGGTTCACCCCTCCACTTT. Translating gives CASSNRQALGSPLHF.